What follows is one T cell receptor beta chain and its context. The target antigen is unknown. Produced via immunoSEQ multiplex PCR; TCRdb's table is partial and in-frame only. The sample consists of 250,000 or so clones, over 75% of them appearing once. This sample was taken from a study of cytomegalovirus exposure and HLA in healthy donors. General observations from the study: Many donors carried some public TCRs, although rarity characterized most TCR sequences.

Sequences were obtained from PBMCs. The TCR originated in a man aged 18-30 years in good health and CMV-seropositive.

CDR3 DNA: TGTGCCAGCAGCCCGGGGGTAGCGGGTAGGAATGAGCAGTTCTTC. This codes for CASSPGVAGRNEQFF. J is TRBJ2-1 and V is TRBV9; 7 bases map to TRBD2. The V and J ends lost 4 bases and 7 bases, in that order; junction bases with no gene match: 11. The CDR3 totals 15 residues. Germline CDR1 SGDLS, CDR2 YYNGEE.